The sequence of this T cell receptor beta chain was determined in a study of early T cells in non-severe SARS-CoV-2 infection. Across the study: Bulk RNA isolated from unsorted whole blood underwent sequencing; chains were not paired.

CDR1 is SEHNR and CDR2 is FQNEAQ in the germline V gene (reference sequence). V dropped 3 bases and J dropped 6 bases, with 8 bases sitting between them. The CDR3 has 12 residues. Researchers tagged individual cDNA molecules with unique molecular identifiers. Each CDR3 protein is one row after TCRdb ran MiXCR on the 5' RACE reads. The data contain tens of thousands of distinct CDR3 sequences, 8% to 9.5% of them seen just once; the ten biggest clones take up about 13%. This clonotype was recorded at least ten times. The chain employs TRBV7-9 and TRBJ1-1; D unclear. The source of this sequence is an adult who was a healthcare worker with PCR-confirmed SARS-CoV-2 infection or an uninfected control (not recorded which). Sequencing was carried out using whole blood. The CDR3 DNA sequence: TGTGCCAGCAGCTTTTCTCAGGCTGAAGCTTTCTTT. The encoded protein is CASSFSQAEAFF. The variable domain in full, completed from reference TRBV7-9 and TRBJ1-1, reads DTGVSQNPRHKITKRGQNVTFRCDPISEHNRLYWYRQTLGQGPEFLTYFQNEAQLEKSRLLSDRFSAERPKGSFSTLEIQRTEQGDSAMYLCASSFSQAEAFFGQGTRLTVV.